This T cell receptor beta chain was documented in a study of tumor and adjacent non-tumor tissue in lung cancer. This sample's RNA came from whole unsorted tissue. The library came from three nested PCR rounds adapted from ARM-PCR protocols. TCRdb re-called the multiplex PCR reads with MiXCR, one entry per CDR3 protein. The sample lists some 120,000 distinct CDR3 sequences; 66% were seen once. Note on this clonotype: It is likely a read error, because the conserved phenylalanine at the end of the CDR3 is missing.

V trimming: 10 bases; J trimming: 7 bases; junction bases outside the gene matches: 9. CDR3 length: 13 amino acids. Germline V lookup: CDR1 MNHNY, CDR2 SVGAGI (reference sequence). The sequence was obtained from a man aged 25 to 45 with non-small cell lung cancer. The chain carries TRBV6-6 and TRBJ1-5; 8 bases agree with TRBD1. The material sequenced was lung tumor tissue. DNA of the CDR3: TGTGCCATCAGCCAGGGGGCGGGGCAGCCCCAGCATTAT. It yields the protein CAISQGAGQPQHY.